This TCR beta chain was identified in a study of blood T cell repertoires in COVID-19. Study summary: Samples representing acute and convalescent COVID-19 were sourced from the United States, Italy and Spain. The analysed material was cDNA or gDNA that came from T cells, B-cell-depleted T cells, or PBMCs.

Comment on this clone: This specimen includes other DNA sequences encoding the same CDR3.

CDR1 is SGHNT, CDR2 YENEEA, per germline. The CDR3 spans 14 residues. Between the trimmed V and J ends, which lost 1 base and 2 bases, there was a span of 7 bases. How the authors handled the data: Scientists estimated how many nucleated cells there were by amplifying reference gene primers. The repertoire was sequenced with immunoSEQ multiplex PCR; TCRdb's copy has only in-frame clones and lacks some. The DNA was the basis for D and trimming; V, J and clone size are from that table. The sample shows roughly 700,000 clones, about 90% of them seen only once. The clonotype was recovered from a woman younger than 35 with acute or convalescent COVID-19. This chain links TRBV11-3 with TRBJ2-3; D uncertain. The specimen was peripheral blood. CDR3 in amino acids: CASSLGANTDTQYF. The CDR3 nucleotides read TGTGCCAGCAGCTTAGGGGCTAACACAGATACGCAGTATTTT.